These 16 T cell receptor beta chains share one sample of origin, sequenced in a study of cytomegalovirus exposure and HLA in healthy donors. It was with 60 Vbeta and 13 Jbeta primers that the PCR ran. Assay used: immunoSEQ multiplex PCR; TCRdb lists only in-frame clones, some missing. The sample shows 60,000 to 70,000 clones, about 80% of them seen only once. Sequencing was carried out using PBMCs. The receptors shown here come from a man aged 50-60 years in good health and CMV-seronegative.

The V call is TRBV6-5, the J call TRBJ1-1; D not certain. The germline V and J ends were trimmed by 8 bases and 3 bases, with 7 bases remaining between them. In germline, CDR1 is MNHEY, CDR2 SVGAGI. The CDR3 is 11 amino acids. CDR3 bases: TGTGCCAGCCGGAGGTACACTGAAGCTTTCTTT. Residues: CASRRYTEAFF.

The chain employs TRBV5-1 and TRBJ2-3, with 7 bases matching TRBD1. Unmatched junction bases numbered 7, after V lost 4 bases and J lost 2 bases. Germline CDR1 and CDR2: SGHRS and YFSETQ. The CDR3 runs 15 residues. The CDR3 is CASSVRDSTTDTQYF. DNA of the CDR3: TGCGCCAGCAGCGTAAGGGACAGTACCACAGATACGCAGTATTTT.

The CDR3 DNA is TGCGCCAGCAGCTTGTTGGCGGGGGGTGTCACCGGGGAGCTGTTTTTT. Translated: CASSLLAGGVTGELFF. The V call is TRBV5-1, the J call TRBJ2-2; 8 nucleotides align to TRBD2. Germline V gene data show CDR1 as SGHRS and CDR2 as YFSETQ. J gave up 4 bases and V 1 base, and 6 bases lay outside the gene matches. The CDR3 totals 16 residues.

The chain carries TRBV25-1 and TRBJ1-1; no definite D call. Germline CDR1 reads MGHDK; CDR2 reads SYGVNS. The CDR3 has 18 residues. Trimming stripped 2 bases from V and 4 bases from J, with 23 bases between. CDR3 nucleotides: TGTGCCAGCAGTGAACGTGTCTCTCGAGGCAACCTCCTCACTGAAGCTTTCTTT. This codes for CASSERVSRGNLLTEAFF.

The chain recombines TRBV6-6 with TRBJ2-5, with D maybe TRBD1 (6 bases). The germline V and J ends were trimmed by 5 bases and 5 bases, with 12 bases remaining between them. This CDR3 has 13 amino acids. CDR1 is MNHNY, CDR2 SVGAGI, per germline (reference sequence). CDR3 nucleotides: TGTGCCAGCAGTCCCAGGGGTTCGGAGACCCAGTACTTC. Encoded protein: CASSPRGSETQYF.

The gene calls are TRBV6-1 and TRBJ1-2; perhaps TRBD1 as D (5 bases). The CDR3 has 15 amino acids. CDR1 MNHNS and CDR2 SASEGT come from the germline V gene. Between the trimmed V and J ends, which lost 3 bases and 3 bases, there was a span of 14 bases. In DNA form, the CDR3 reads TGTGCCAGCAGTGACCCCCGGGGGAGCTACTATGGCTACACCTTC. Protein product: CASSDPRGSYYGYTF.

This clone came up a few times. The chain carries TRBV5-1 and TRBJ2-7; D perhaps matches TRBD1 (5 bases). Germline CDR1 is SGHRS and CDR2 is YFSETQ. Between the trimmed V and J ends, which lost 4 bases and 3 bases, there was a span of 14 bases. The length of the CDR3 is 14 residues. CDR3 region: CASSKQGAIYEQYF. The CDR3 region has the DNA TGCGCCAGCAGCAAGCAGGGCGCCATCTACGAGCAGTACTTC.

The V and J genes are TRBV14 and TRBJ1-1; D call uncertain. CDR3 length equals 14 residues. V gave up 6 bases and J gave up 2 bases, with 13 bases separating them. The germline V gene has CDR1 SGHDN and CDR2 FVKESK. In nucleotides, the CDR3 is TGTGCCAGCAGTCCAAGAGGAGGAAACACTGAAGCTTTCTTT. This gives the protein CASSPRGGNTEAFF.

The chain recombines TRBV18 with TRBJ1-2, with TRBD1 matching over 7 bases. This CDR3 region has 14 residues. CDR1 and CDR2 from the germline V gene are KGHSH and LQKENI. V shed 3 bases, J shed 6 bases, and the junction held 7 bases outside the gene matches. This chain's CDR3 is CASSPTGTDDGYTF. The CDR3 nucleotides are TGTGCCAGCTCACCCACCGGGACAGACGATGGCTACACCTTC.

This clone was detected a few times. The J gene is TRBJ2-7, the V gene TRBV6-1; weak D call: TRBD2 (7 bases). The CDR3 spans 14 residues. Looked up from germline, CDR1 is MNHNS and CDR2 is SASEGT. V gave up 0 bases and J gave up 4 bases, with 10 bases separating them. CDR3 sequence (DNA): TGTGCCAGCAGTGAAGCCGGGGGGCGGTACGAGCAGTACTTC. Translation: CASSEAGGRYEQYF.

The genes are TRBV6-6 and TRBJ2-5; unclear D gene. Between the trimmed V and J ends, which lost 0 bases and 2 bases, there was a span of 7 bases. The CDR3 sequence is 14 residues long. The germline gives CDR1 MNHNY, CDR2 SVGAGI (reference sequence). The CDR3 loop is CASSYSSRQETQYF. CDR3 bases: TGTGCCAGCAGTTACTCGAGTAGACAAGAGACCCAGTACTTC.

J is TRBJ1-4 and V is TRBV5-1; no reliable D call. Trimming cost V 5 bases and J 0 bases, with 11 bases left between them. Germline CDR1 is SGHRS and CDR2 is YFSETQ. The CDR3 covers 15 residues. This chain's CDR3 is CASRPAAATNEKLFF. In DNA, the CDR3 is TGCGCCAGCAGGCCGGCGGCAGCAACTAATGAAAAACTGTTTTTT.

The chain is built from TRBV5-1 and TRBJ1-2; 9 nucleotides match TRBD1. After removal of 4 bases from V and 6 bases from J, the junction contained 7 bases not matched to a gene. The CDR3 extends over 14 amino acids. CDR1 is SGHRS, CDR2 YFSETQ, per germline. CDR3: CASSHPGQGDGYTF. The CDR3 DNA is TGCGCCAGCAGCCACCCGGGACAGGGAGATGGCTACACCTTC.

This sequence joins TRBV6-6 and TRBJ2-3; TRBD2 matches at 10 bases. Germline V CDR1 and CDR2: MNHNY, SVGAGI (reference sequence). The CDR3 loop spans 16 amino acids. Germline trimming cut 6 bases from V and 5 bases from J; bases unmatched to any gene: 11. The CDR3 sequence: CASRPSSGSPRDTQYF. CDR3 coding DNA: TGTGCCAGCAGACCGTCTAGCGGGAGTCCCAGAGATACGCAGTATTTT.

The CDR3 DNA reads TGTGCCAGCAAGCTAGCGGGATCCTCCTACGAGCAGTACTTC. Translation gives CASKLAGSSYEQYF. This rearrangement joins TRBV27 to TRBJ2-7; 9 positions match TRBD2. CDR1 and CDR2 from the germline V gene are MNHEY and SMNVEV (reference sequence). The trim removed 7 bases at V and 0 bases at J, leaving 4 bases unmatched. This CDR3 is built from 14 residues.

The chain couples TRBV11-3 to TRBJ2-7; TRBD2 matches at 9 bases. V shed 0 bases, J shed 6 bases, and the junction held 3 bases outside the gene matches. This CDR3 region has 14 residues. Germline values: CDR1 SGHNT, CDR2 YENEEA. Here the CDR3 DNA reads TGTGCCAGCAGCTTAGAAGCGGGAGGATTCGAGCAGTACTTC. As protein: CASSLEAGGFEQYF.